This T cell receptor (beta chain) was documented in a study of shared T cell receptors in the human thymus. The germline V gene has CDR1 SGHDT and CDR2 YYEEEE. CDR3 length: 15 residues. Generated by immunoSEQ multiplex PCR, the TCRdb table keeps only in-frame clones and is missing some. Among about 710,000 clones listed, over 75% were seen once. In regard to this clone: One end of the junction does not line up with germline, which may come from a read error. Additional DNA sequences in this sample encode the identical CDR3.

The sample was also linked to a second study, of human thymus T cells.

Sequenced: thymocytes. The clonotype comes from a boy under three years old with a congenital heart defect. The chain couples TRBV5-6 to TRBJ1-6, with D perhaps TRBD1 (5 bases). The CDR3 DNA reads TGTGCCAGCAGCGTGCAGGGATCCTATAATTCCCCCCTCCACTTT. It encodes CASSVQGSYNSPLHF.